The entry below gives a single T cell receptor (beta chain) sequence along with its context. Its target is unknown. This sample stems from a study of response to subunit inactivated influenza vaccine. Overall study results and limits: The authors put forward the suggestion that each seasonal influenza vaccination may bring in only a limited number of new T cells.

TCRdb independently ran MiXCR on the RT-PCR reads; one entry per CDR3 protein. The sample has around 530,000 distinct CDR3 sequences, about 11% seen once; the top ten hold roughly 10%. Trimming shortened V by 3 bases and J by 10 bases, and 12 bases separated the two germline ends. The CDR3 is made up of 12 amino acids. The sequence came from a man aged 45-65 years who received an inactivated influenza vaccine. The rearrangement joins TRBV12-3 or TRBV12-4 to TRBJ1-1; TRBD1 is a possible D gene (5 bases). This specimen was PBMCs from blood, taken on the day of vaccination. The CDR3: CASSFPGLGAFF. The CDR3 nucleotides are TGTGCCAGCAGTTTCCCAGGGTTGGGAGCTTTCTTT.